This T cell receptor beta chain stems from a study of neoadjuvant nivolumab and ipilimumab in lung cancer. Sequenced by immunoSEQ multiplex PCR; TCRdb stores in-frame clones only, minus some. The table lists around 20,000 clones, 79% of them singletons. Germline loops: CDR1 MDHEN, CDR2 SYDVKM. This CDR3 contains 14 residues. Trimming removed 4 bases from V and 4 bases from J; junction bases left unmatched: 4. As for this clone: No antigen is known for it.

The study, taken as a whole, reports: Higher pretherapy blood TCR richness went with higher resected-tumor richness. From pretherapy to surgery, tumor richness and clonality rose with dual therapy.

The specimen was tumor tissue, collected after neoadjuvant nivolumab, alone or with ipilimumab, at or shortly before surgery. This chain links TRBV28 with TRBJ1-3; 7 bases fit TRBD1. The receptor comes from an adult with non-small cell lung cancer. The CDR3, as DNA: TGTGCCAGCAGTTCCCTGACAGGGGGAAACACCATATATTTT. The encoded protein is CASSSLTGGNTIYF.